This paragraph reports one TCR beta chain. Its antigen remains unidentified. These data belong to a study of blood T cells in healthy people across ages. Study findings and constraints: Per million T cells, the diversity of TCR beta decreased roughly linearly as age advanced.

Primed by a sample-barcoded 5' primer and a J-beta primer mix, a second PCR proceeded for roughly 7 to 11 cycles. Each CDR3 protein is one row after TCRdb ran MiXCR on the 5' RACE reads. The sample lists over 600,000 distinct CDR3 sequences, about 43% occurring once. Isolated PBMCs totaled at least 7 million in each sample. The specimen was blood. This sequence originates from a man aged 80 or over in good health.

The CDR3 nucleotides read TGTGCCAGCAGAGGACAGGGTAGCTACACCTTC. This encodes CASRGQGSYTF. The genes are TRBV12-3 or TRBV12-4 and TRBJ1-2, with TRBD1 matching over 8 bases. Losses at the gene ends were 6 bases for V and 9 bases for J; bases not matched to a gene: 3. The CDR3 runs 11 residues.